These T cell receptor beta chains were read from a single sample in a study of blood T cell repertoires in COVID-19. Assay used: immunoSEQ multiplex PCR; TCRdb lists only in-frame clones, some missing. This table has about 260,000 clones, 75% to 95% appearing once. Input material: peripheral blood. These receptors were obtained from a person between 18 and 35 years old with COVID-19, enrolled during active disease. The CDR3 runs from the conserved cysteine through the conserved F or W. Each record gives: J gene, clone size, D gene, V gene, CDR3 protein, CDR3 DNA. A D gene is named only where the DNA matches it firmly. The size field is filled for only some rows; it gives once, few, many or a size class.

J gene: TRBJ2-7
clone size: .
D gene: .
V gene: TRBV24-1
CDR3 protein: CATSESQRSYEQYF
CDR3 DNA: TGTGCCACCAGTGAATCCCAGCGGTCCTACGAGCAGTACTTC

J gene: TRBJ1-6
clone size: few
D gene: TRBD1
V gene: TRBV4-3
CDR3 protein: CASSQGTGNNSPLHF
CDR3 DNA: TGCGCCAGCAGCCAAGGGACAGGGAATAATTCACCCCTCCACTTT

J gene: TRBJ2-2
clone size: .
D gene: TRBD2
V gene: TRBV10-3
CDR3 protein: CAISPSGMEGELFF
CDR3 DNA: TGTGCCATCAGTCCTAGCGGGATGGAAGGGGAGCTGTTTTTT

J gene: TRBJ1-1
clone size: .
D gene: TRBD1
V gene: TRBV7-2
CDR3 protein: CASSLAGRGLRGNTEAFF
CDR3 DNA: TGTGCCAGCAGCTTAGCGGGCAGGGGGCTGAGGGGGAACACTGAAGCTTTCTTT

J gene: TRBJ2-1
clone size: .
D gene: TRBD1
V gene: TRBV2
CDR3 protein: CASRSDRTGWNEQFF
CDR3 DNA: TGTGCCAGCAGGTCGGATAGGACAGGGTGGAATGAGCAGTTCTTC

J gene: TRBJ1-5
clone size: .
D gene: TRBD1
V gene: TRBV4-3
CDR3 protein: CASSQETGWKPQHF
CDR3 DNA: TGCGCCAGCAGCCAAGAGACAGGGTGGAAGCCCCAGCATTTT

J gene: TRBJ2-7
clone size: .
D gene: TRBD2
V gene: TRBV7-9
CDR3 protein: CASSPLDLAGLREQYF
CDR3 DNA: TGTGCCAGCAGCCCCCTCGACTTAGCGGGACTGCGCGAGCAGTACTTC

J gene: TRBJ2-2
clone size: .
D gene: .
V gene: TRBV5-6
CDR3 protein: CASSLGQYTGELFF
CDR3 DNA: TGTGCCAGCAGCTTGGGGCAGTACACCGGGGAGCTGTTTTTT

J gene: TRBJ2-2
clone size: few
D gene: TRBD1
V gene: TRBV5-1
CDR3 protein: CATRRDRGGGELFF
CDR3 DNA: TGCGCCACCCGACGAGACAGGGGTGGCGGGGAGCTGTTTTTT

J gene: TRBJ2-7
clone size: .
D gene: .
V gene: TRBV3-1/TRBV3-2
CDR3 protein: CASSPVPTGSREQYF
CDR3 DNA: TGTGCCAGCAGCCCCGTCCCGACGGGGAGTCGCGAGCAGTACTTC

J gene: TRBJ2-1
clone size: few
D gene: .
V gene: TRBV13
CDR3 protein: CASSLDRTGSSNEQFF
CDR3 DNA: TGTGCCAGCAGCTTAGATCGGACGGGATCTTCGAATGAGCAGTTCTTC

J gene: TRBJ2-2
clone size: .
D gene: TRBD2
V gene: TRBV24-1
CDR3 protein: CATSPGGITGELFF
CDR3 DNA: TGTGCCACCAGTCCGGGAGGAATCACCGGGGAGCTGTTTTTT

J gene: TRBJ2-5
clone size: .
D gene: .
V gene: TRBV7-8
CDR3 protein: CASSFGYGETQYF
CDR3 DNA: TGTGCCAGCAGCTTCGGGTATGGGGAGACCCAGTACTTC

J gene: TRBJ1-1
clone size: once
D gene: .
V gene: TRBV7-9
CDR3 protein: CASSYSSGLYGAFF
CDR3 DNA: TGTGCCAGCAGCTACTCTTCTGGCCTCTACGGGGCTTTCTTT

J gene: TRBJ1-4
clone size: .
D gene: .
V gene: TRBV9
CDR3 protein: CASSVGFSGGTNEKLFF
CDR3 DNA: TGTGCCAGCAGCGTAGGGTTTTCGGGGGGCACTAATGAAAAACTGTTTTTT

J gene: TRBJ2-6
clone size: .
D gene: .
V gene: TRBV19
CDR3 protein: CASSIETPISGANVLTF
CDR3 DNA: TGTGCCAGTAGTATAGAGACACCGATATCTGGGGCCAACGTCCTGACTTTC

J gene: TRBJ1-6
clone size: .
D gene: TRBD1
V gene: TRBV6-2/TRBV6-3
CDR3 protein: CASSTGERPLHF
CDR3 DNA: TGTGCCAGCAGTACAGGGGAGAGGCCCCTCCACTTT

J gene: TRBJ2-3
clone size: .
D gene: TRBD1
V gene: TRBV11-2
CDR3 protein: CASSYTGGIDTQYF
CDR3 DNA: TGTGCCAGCAGCTACACAGGGGGAATAGATACGCAGTATTTT

J gene: TRBJ2-2
clone size: few
D gene: .
V gene: TRBV5-1
CDR3 protein: CASSTAPGSAGELFF
CDR3 DNA: TGCGCCAGCAGCACGGCCCCTGGGAGCGCCGGGGAGCTGTTTTTT

J gene: TRBJ2-5
clone size: .
D gene: .
V gene: TRBV7-7
CDR3 protein: CASSLGGGLFGETQYF
CDR3 DNA: TGTGCTAGCAGCTTGGGGGGAGGTCTCTTTGGAGAGACCCAGTACTTC

J gene: TRBJ2-7
clone size: once
D gene: TRBD1
V gene: TRBV28
CDR3 protein: CANTGTGEGEQYF
CDR3 DNA: TGTGCCAACACCGGGACAGGGGAGGGCGAGCAGTACTTC

J gene: TRBJ1-1
clone size: .
D gene: .
V gene: TRBV28
CDR3 protein: CASSLSVGITEAFF
CDR3 DNA: TGTGCCAGCAGTTTATCAGTCGGGATCACTGAAGCTTTCTTT

J gene: TRBJ2-2
clone size: .
D gene: .
V gene: TRBV15
CDR3 protein: CATRGGTGELFF
CDR3 DNA: TGTGCCACCAGGGGGGGCACCGGGGAGCTGTTTTTT

J gene: TRBJ1-5
clone size: .
D gene: TRBD1
V gene: TRBV6-4
CDR3 protein: CASSSDRAYQPQHF
CDR3 DNA: TGTGCCAGCAGTTCAGACAGGGCCTATCAGCCCCAGCATTTT

J gene: TRBJ2-7
clone size: once
D gene: .
V gene: TRBV28
CDR3 protein: CASSFRDEQYF
CDR3 DNA: TGTGCCAGCAGTTTCCGGGACGAGCAGTACTTC

J gene: TRBJ2-5
clone size: .
D gene: .
V gene: TRBV5-1
CDR3 protein: CASSPYYSQETQYF
CDR3 DNA: TGCGCCAGCAGCCCGTACTACTCCCAAGAGACCCAGTACTTC

J gene: TRBJ1-4
clone size: .
D gene: .
V gene: TRBV6-5
CDR3 protein: CASRGGEKLFF
CDR3 DNA: TGTGCCAGCAGGGGGGGAGAAAAACTGTTTTTT

J gene: TRBJ2-1
clone size: .
D gene: TRBD1
V gene: TRBV12-3/TRBV12-4
CDR3 protein: CASSLGDREQFF
CDR3 DNA: TGTGCCAGCAGTTTAGGGGACAGAGAGCAGTTCTTC

J gene: TRBJ2-5
clone size: .
D gene: .
V gene: TRBV13
CDR3 protein: CASSLEPGASETQYF
CDR3 DNA: TGTGCCAGCAGCCTAGAACCAGGGGCCTCGGAGACCCAGTACTTC

J gene: TRBJ2-7
clone size: .
D gene: .
V gene: TRBV21-1
CDR3 protein: CASSKKIGQGIHEQYF
CDR3 DNA: TGTGCCAGCAGCAAAAAGATAGGACAGGGTATTCACGAGCAGTACTTC

J gene: TRBJ2-7
clone size: .
D gene: .
V gene: TRBV5-1
CDR3 protein: CASSRDPGEQYF
CDR3 DNA: TGCGCCAGCAGTCGCGACCCGGGCGAGCAGTACTTC

J gene: TRBJ2-2
clone size: .
D gene: TRBD1
V gene: TRBV6-2/TRBV6-3
CDR3 protein: CASSWTGTNTGELFF
CDR3 DNA: TGTGCCAGCAGTTGGACAGGGACTAACACCGGGGAGCTGTTTTTT

J gene: TRBJ2-3
clone size: .
D gene: TRBD2
V gene: TRBV12-5
CDR3 protein: CASGAGTSGISDTQYF
CDR3 DNA: TGTGCTAGTGGTGCCGGGACTAGCGGGATCTCAGATACGCAGTATTTT

J gene: TRBJ1-2
clone size: .
D gene: .
V gene: TRBV2
CDR3 protein: CASRDNRNYGYTF
CDR3 DNA: TGTGCCAGCAGGGATAACAGAAACTATGGCTACACCTTC

J gene: TRBJ2-2
clone size: .
D gene: TRBD1
V gene: TRBV27
CDR3 protein: CASTRTGDTGELFF
CDR3 DNA: TGTGCCAGCACCCGGACAGGGGATACCGGGGAGCTGTTTTTT

J gene: TRBJ2-1
clone size: .
D gene: .
V gene: TRBV6-2/TRBV6-3
CDR3 protein: CASSYSKGEGISYNEQFF
CDR3 DNA: TGTGCCAGCAGTTACTCGAAGGGGGAGGGGATTTCCTACAATGAGCAGTTCTTC

J gene: TRBJ1-6
clone size: .
D gene: .
V gene: TRBV3-1/TRBV3-2
CDR3 protein: CASSRFQKNSPLHF
CDR3 DNA: TGTGCCAGCAGCCGGTTCCAGAAAAATTCACCCCTCCACTTT

J gene: TRBJ2-3
clone size: .
D gene: TRBD2
V gene: TRBV29-1
CDR3 protein: CSVAFSGRPDTQYF
CDR3 DNA: TGCAGCGTTGCATTCAGCGGGAGGCCAGATACGCAGTATTTT

J gene: TRBJ1-1
clone size: .
D gene: .
V gene: TRBV12-3/TRBV12-4
CDR3 protein: CAYQEGTEAFF
CDR3 DNA: TGTGCCTACCAGGAGGGCACTGAAGCTTTCTTT

J gene: TRBJ1-5
clone size: .
D gene: .
V gene: TRBV19
CDR3 protein: CASSIDGGNQPQHF
CDR3 DNA: TGTGCCAGTAGTATAGACGGGGGCAATCAGCCCCAGCATTTT

J gene: TRBJ2-7
clone size: once
D gene: TRBD2
V gene: TRBV9
CDR3 protein: CASRESGRRYEQYF
CDR3 DNA: TGTGCCAGCAGAGAAAGCGGGAGGAGGTACGAGCAGTACTTC

J gene: TRBJ2-5
clone size: .
D gene: .
V gene: TRBV6-6
CDR3 protein: CASSYSIARTETQYF
CDR3 DNA: TGTGCCAGCAGTTACTCGATAGCGCGAACAGAGACCCAGTACTTC

J gene: TRBJ1-1
clone size: .
D gene: TRBD1
V gene: TRBV9
CDR3 protein: CASSAKQGAEAFF
CDR3 DNA: TGTGCCAGCAGCGCGAAACAGGGGGCCGAAGCTTTCTTT

J gene: TRBJ1-6
clone size: .
D gene: .
V gene: TRBV6-1
CDR3 protein: CASSELSRPNSPLHF
CDR3 DNA: TGTGCCAGCAGTGAACTGTCCAGGCCCAATTCACCCCTCCACTTT

J gene: TRBJ1-1
clone size: once
D gene: .
V gene: TRBV4-1
CDR3 protein: CASSLGQPNTEAFF
CDR3 DNA: TGCGCCAGCAGCTTAGGACAGCCTAACACTGAAGCTTTCTTT

J gene: TRBJ1-1
clone size: .
D gene: .
V gene: TRBV6-6
CDR3 protein: CASSYEVSGTEAFF
CDR3 DNA: TGTGCCAGCAGTTACGAGGTTTCGGGCACTGAAGCTTTCTTT

J gene: TRBJ2-7
clone size: few
D gene: .
V gene: TRBV28
CDR3 protein: CASSLVGGAAEQYF
CDR3 DNA: TGTGCCAGCAGTTTAGTGGGGGGAGCGGCCGAGCAGTACTTC

J gene: TRBJ1-5
clone size: .
D gene: .
V gene: TRBV12-3/TRBV12-4
CDR3 protein: CASSRGGWQPQHF
CDR3 DNA: TGTGCCAGCAGTCGAGGGGGATGGCAGCCCCAGCATTTT

J gene: TRBJ2-7
clone size: .
D gene: .
V gene: TRBV27
CDR3 protein: CASSLSVSYEQYF
CDR3 DNA: TGTGCCAGCAGTTTATCGGTCAGCTACGAGCAGTACTTC

J gene: TRBJ2-7
clone size: .
D gene: TRBD2
V gene: TRBV28
CDR3 protein: CASSPGGGRYEQYF
CDR3 DNA: TGTGCCAGCAGCCCGGGCGGGGGTCGGTACGAGCAGTACTTC

J gene: TRBJ1-5
clone size: .
D gene: .
V gene: TRBV4-1
CDR3 protein: CASSQVPGIMNNQPQHF
CDR3 DNA: TGCGCCAGCAGCCAAGTTCCAGGGATAATGAACAATCAGCCCCAGCATTTT

J gene: TRBJ2-7
clone size: .
D gene: TRBD2
V gene: TRBV7-2
CDR3 protein: CASSFGLAGAEQYF
CDR3 DNA: TGTGCCAGCAGCTTTGGACTAGCGGGAGCCGAGCAGTACTTC

J gene: TRBJ2-2
clone size: .
D gene: TRBD1
V gene: TRBV24-1
CDR3 protein: CATSDSGTGVTGELFF
CDR3 DNA: TGTGCCACCAGTGATTCCGGGACAGGGGTGACCGGGGAGCTGTTTTTT

J gene: TRBJ1-6
clone size: once
D gene: .
V gene: TRBV3-1/TRBV3-2
CDR3 protein: CASSQDATGVTLHF
CDR3 DNA: TGTGCCAGCAGCCAAGATGCAACGGGAGTCACCCTCCACTTT